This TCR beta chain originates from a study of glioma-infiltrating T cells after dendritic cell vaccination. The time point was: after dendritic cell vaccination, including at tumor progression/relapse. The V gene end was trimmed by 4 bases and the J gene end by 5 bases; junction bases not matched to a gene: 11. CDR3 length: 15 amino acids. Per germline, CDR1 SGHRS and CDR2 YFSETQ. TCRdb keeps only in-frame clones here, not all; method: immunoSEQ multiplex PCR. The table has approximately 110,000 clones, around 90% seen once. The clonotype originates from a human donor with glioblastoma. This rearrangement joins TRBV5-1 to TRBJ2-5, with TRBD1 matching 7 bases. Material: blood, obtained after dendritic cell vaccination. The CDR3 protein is CASSPGTVDAETQYF. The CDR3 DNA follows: TGCGCCAGCAGCCCCGGGACAGTGGATGCGGAGACCCAGTACTTC.